The subject of this entry is one TCR beta chain. The data derive from a study of T-cell memory formation after mild COVID-19. For the study at large: TCR clusters were mostly donor specific.

MiXCR, applied by TCRdb to the 5' RACE reads, yields one record per CDR3 protein. This table has 100,000 to 120,000 distinct CDR3 sequences, around 17% appearing once. CDR1 is LNHNV and CDR2 is YYDKDF in the germline V gene (reference sequence). There are 15 residues in the CDR3. V lost 0 bases and J lost 4; bases outside the gene matches: 1. The rearrangement links TRBV15 to TRBJ2-1; TRBD1 matches 9 bases. Sequencing used PBMCs or a T cell subset sorted from them (not recorded which). The TCR was taken from a man younger than 35 who had mild COVID-19 (a few samples of this study predate the infection). Cell type and time point are not known. CDR3 residues: CATSRDGQGYNEQFF. In DNA form, the CDR3 reads TGTGCCACCAGCAGAGACGGACAGGGGTACAATGAGCAGTTCTTC.